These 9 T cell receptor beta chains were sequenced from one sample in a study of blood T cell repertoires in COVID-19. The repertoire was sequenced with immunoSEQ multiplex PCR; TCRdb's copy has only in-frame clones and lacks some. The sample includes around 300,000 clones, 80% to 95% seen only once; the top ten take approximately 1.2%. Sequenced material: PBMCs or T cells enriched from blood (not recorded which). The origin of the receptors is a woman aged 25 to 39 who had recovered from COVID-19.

CDR3: CASSLSGRSPGLDNEQFF. As DNA, the CDR3 is TGTGCCAGCAGCTTAAGCGGGAGGTCCCCGGGGCTTGACAATGAGCAGTTCTTC. V gene TRBV7-2 combines with J gene TRBJ2-1; TRBD2 aligns across 9 bases. CDR1 is SGHTA and CDR2 is FQGNSA in the germline V gene. The CDR3 runs to 18 residues. The ends lost 2 bases at V and 5 bases at J; junction bases unmatched: 13. The full variable domain, its missing parts supplied by reference TRBV7-2 and TRBJ2-1, is GAGVSQSPSNKVTEKGKDVELRCDPISGHTALYWYRQSLGQGLEFLIYFQGNSAPDKSGLPSDRFSAERTGGSVSTLTIQRTQQEDSAVYLCASSLSGRSPGLDNEQFFGPGTRLTVL.

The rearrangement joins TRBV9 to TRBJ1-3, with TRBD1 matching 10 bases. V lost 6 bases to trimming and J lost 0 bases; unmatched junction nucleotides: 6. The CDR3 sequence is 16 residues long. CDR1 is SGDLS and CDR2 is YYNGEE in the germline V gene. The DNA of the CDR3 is TGTGCCAGCACCCCGCGGACAGGGGGCTCTGGAAACACCATATATTTT. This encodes CASTPRTGGSGNTIYF.

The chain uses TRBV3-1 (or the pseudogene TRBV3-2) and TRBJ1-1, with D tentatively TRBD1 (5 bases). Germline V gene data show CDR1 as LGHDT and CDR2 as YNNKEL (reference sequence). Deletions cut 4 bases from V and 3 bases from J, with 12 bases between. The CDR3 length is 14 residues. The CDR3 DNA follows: TGTGCCAGCAGCCGGGTAGGGGCGGACACTGAAGCTTTCTTT. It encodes CASSRVGADTEAFF.

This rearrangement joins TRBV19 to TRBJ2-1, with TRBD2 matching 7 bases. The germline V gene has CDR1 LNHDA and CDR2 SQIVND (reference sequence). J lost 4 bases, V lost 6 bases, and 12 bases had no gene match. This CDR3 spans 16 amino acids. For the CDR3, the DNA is TGTGCCAGTAGGGATACGACTAGCCTGACATACAATGAGCAGTTCTTC. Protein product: CASRDTTSLTYNEQFF.

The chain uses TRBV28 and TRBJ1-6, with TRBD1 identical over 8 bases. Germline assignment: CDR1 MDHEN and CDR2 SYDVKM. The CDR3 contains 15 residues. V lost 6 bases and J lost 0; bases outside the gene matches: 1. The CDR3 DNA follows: TGTGCCAGCAGGACAGGGGACTCCTATAATTCACCCCTCCACTTT. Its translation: CASRTGDSYNSPLHF.

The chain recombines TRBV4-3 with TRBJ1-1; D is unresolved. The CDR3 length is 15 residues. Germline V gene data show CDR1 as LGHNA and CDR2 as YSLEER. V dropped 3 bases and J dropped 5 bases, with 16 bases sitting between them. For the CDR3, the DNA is TGCGCCAGCAGCCAGGATTTCAAGGTGAGGACTGAAGCTTTCTTT. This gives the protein CASSQDFKVRTEAFF.

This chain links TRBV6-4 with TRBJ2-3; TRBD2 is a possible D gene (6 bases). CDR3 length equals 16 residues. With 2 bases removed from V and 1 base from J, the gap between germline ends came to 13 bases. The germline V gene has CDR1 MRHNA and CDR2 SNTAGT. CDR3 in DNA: TGTGCCAGCAGTGACCTTGCGGGGCGCGGCACAGATACGCAGTATTTT. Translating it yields CASSDLAGRGTDTQYF.

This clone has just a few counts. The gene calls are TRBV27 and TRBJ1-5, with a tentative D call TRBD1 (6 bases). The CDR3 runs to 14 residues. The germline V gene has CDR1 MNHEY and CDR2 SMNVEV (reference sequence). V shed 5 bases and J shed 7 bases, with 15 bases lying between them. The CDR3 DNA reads TGTGCCAGCAGTCCGATAACCCAGGGGCAGCCCCAGCATTTT. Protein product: CASSPITQGQPQHF.

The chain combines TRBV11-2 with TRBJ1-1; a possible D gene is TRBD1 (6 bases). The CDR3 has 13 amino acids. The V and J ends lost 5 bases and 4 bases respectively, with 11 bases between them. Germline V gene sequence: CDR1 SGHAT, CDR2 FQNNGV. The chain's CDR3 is CASSPLRGTEAFF. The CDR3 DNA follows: TGTGCCAGCAGCCCGCTCAGGGGCACTGAAGCTTTCTTT.